A single T cell receptor (beta chain) is shown here with its context. What it binds is not known. What was amplified from RNA transcripts were TCR beta CDR3 regions. An initial round of RT-PCR targeting the TCR CDR3 relied on the HTBI primer set. Via MiXCR, TCRdb re-called the multiplex PCR reads, giving one row per CDR3 protein. The table includes roughly 500,000 distinct CDR3 sequences, roughly 13% detected once. These data belong to a study of T cells in Graves' hyperthyroidism and ophthalmopathy. Whole-study findings and limits: Most thyroid clonotypes expanded above 0.001 appeared in blood too.

Germline values: CDR1 SGHTA, CDR2 FQGNSA. V was pared by 2 bases and J by 5 bases, with 7 bases between. The CDR3 totals 14 residues. The study left out patients who had uncontrolled infection, other autoimmune disease, pregnancy or lactation. Diagnosing involved the use of clinical symptoms, serum thyroxine and TRAb, thyroid ultrasound and orbital computed tomography. The blood sample predates any ophthalmopathy symptoms, coming from first hyperthyroidism diagnosis. The TCR was taken from a woman in her twenties or thirties with Graves' hyperthyroidism that later progressed to Graves' ophthalmopathy. This chain connects TRBV7-2 to TRBJ1-6; no definite D call. The sample consisted of blood. DNA of the CDR3: TGTGCCAGCAGCTTATCCGGGGATAATTCACCCCTCCACTTT. This codes for CASSLSGDNSPLHF.